The text below deals with one T cell receptor (beta chain). Its antigen remains unidentified. The data were obtained in a study of lymphopenia after photon versus proton radiotherapy. Broader study findings: Post-nadir TCR diversity decline inversely tracked overall survival among those who died. Oligoclonal CD8+ Temra expansion after nadir drove photon patients' diversity drop. Photon-treated patients lost naive T cells and TCR diversity; proton-treated stayed stable.

TCRdb keeps only in-frame clones here, not all; method: immunoSEQ multiplex PCR. The sample has 37,000 or so clones; about 86% are singletons. Germline CDR1 and CDR2: SQVTM and ANQGSEA. The CDR3 loop spans 13 amino acids. Trimming pared 5 bases from V and 0 bases from J, leaving 8 bases between. The starting material was peripheral blood, obtained from a patient treated with proton-based radiotherapy. The chain recombines TRBV29-1 with TRBJ1-5; D remains unclear. The sequence was collected from a woman in her 70s with pancreatic cancer. Some clones in this sample may be carry-over from other donors' samples. Written as DNA, the CDR3 is TGCAGCGTTCGCGGGGATAGCAATCAGCCCCAGCATTTT. Encoded protein: CSVRGDSNQPQHF.